This T cell receptor beta chain emerged from a study of blood T cell repertoires in COVID-19. At the level of the study: Researchers got acute and convalescent COVID-19 samples from the United States, Italy and Spain. The analysed material was cDNA or gDNA that came from T cells, B-cell-depleted T cells, or PBMCs.

In the original workflow: Estimated nucleated cell counts came from reference gene primer amplification. Libraries were prepared by immunoSEQ multiplex PCR; TCRdb keeps only in-frame clonotypes and omits some of them. The V and J calls and the clone size are those of that table, but D and trimming were determined from the DNA. The profile shows 65,000 to 70,000 clones, 81% of them singletons. The table lists this clone with a count of one. The CDR3 is made up of 14 amino acids. Trimming shortened V by 3 bases and J by 4 bases, and 10 bases separated the two germline ends. Per the germline V gene, CDR1 is LNHNV and CDR2 is YYDKDF (reference sequence).

Sequencing was carried out using peripheral blood. This receptor was obtained from a human donor in a cohort sampled during active COVID-19. The rearrangement joins TRBV15 to TRBJ1-5; possible D gene TRBD1, 5 bases. The CDR3 DNA reads TGTGCCACCAGCAGGCAGGGTGGGAATCAGCCCCAGCATTTT. Residues: CATSRQGGNQPQHF.